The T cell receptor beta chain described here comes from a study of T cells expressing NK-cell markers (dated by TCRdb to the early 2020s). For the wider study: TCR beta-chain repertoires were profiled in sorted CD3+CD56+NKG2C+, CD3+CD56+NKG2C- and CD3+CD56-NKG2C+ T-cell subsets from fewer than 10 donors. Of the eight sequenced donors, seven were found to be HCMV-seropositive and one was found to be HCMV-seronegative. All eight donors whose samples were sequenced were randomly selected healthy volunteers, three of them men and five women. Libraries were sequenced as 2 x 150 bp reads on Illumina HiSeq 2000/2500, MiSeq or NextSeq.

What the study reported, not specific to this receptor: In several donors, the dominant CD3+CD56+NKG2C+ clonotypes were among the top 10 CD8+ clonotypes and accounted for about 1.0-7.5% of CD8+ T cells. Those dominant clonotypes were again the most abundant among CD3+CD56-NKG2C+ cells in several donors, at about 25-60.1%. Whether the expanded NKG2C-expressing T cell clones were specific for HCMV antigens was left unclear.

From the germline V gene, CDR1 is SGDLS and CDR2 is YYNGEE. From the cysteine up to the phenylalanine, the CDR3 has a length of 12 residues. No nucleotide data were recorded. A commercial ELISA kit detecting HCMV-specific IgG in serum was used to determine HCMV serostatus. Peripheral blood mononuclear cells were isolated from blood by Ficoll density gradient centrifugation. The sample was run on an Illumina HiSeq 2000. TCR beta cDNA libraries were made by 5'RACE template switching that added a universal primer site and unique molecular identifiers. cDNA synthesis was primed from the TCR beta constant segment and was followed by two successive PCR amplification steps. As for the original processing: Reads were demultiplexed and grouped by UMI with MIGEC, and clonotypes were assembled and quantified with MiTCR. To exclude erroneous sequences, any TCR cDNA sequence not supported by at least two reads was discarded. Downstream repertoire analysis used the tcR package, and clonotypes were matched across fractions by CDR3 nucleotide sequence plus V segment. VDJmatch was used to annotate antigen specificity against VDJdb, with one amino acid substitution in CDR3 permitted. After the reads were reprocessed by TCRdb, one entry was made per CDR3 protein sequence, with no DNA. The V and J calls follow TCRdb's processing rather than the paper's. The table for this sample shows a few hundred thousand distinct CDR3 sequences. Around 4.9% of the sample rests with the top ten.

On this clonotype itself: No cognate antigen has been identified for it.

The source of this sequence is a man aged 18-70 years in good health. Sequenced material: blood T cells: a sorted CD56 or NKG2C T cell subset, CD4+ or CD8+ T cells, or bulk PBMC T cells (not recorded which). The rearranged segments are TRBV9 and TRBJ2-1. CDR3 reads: CASNTGYNEQFF.